The text below deals with one T cell receptor beta chain. Its antigen is still unknown. The template used for profiling TCR beta VDJ and CDR3 was genomic DNA. One entry per CDR3 protein results from TCRdb running MiXCR on the reads. The sample carries around 64,000 distinct CDR3 sequences, 50% to 70% recorded once. This sample was taken from a study of CD8+CD57+ T cells in acquired aplastic anemia. In the study overall: The study obtained an average of about 3.4 ug of DNA from sorted CD4+ and CD8+ cells. Healthy donor CD4+ cell samples had a mean of around 10 million reads. General observations from the study: For CD8+ Simpson's diversity, patients and controls showed no significant difference. Patients and controls shared some 30 CD8+ CDR3 sequences, highly expressed in patients.

CDR1 is ENHRY, CDR2 SYGVKD, per germline. Trimming shortened V by 4 bases and J by 0 bases, and 15 bases separated the two germline ends. CDR3 length equals 16 residues. This receptor was identified in a human donor in good health, serving as a control. Sequencing used sorted CD4+, CD8+, or CD8+CD57+ T cells (not recorded which) from PBMCs. The chain is built from TRBV10-3 and TRBJ1-1; D call uncertain. The CDR3 DNA follows: TGTGCCATCAGTGTAGATGCACCCCAACTGAACACTGAAGCTTTCTTT. Its protein is CAISVDAPQLNTEAFF.